Here is one TCR beta chain with its context. A single count supports this clone. Its target antigen remains unknown. Base qualities are not recorded, but no much larger clone differs from it by a single base. The protocol used for the library was the immunoSEQ multiplex PCR assay. For most patients, genomic DNA was isolated with the Qiagen DNeasy Blood and Tissue Kit and shipped frozen to Adaptive Biotechnologies for TCR sequencing. For most patients, genomic DNA was subjected to high-throughput TCR-beta CDR3 sequencing by Adaptive Biotechnologies. In the paper's pipeline: Adaptive's ImmunoSEQ software was the source of the TCR sequencing data for 15 to 20 patients, while three other patients were processed with MiXCR and VDJtools. To correct CD4 versus CD8 sorting errors, any sequence found in both subsets at a frequency ratio below 5:1 was removed. CDR3 nucleotide sequences shared between donor and recipient were removed because their origin could not be assigned. At least 2-fold expansion over unstimulated cells and a minimum CFSE-low frequency of 0.002% (template counts) or 0.001% (read counts) were required for clones to be classified as alloreactive. Mappable clones were those detected in sequenced pre-transplant spleen, lymph node, or MLR CFSE-low populations of the donor or recipient. The cumulative frequency of alloreactive clones was calculated as a percentage of all sequences, weighted by copy number. The source is immuneACCESS, and TCRdb retained only in-frame sequences with V and J called. Part of the clones is not carried over; for the studies checked, unresolved V genes explain less than half of this, and the remainder is unexplained. V, J and clone size were drawn from that table, and D and trimming were deduced from the DNA. The sample table lists around 100,000 clones, about 92% of them with a count of one. The ten most abundant clones make up roughly 0.24% of the sample.

The time point label, as the study defines it: cells obtained before transplantation from donor or recipient. CD3+CD4+ and CD3+CD8+ populations were FACS-sorted from unstimulated pre-transplant donor and recipient cells taken from spleen or lymph nodes. These data belong to a study of graft-versus-host responses after intestinal transplantation (dated by TCRdb to about 2021). Describing the broader study: The transplants that recipients received were multivisceral, liver-intestinal, or isolated intestinal. Every recipient was given anti-thymocyte globulin induction, then maintenance tacrolimus and steroids for two to three years. Bulk TCR-beta CDR3 sequencing was used to track graft-versus-host and host-versus-graft alloreactive T cell clones in the graft, circulation and bone marrow after intestinal transplantation. To identify alloreactive clones, pre-transplant mixed lymphocyte reaction products were sequenced and compared with unstimulated pre-transplant donor and recipient T cells. A cohort of 24 intestinal transplant recipients, including one retransplant, was enrolled, and a few patients lacking pretransplant specimens were excluded. Donor T cell macrochimerism was defined as a peak of at least 4% donor T cells among recipient peripheral blood mononuclear cells. Rather than being sequenced by the commercial service, samples from a few later patients were sequenced in-house on an Illumina MiSeq and processed with MiXCR.

Between the V and J ends, shortened by 4 bases and 5 bases respectively, the junction contains 14 bases. According to the germline V gene (reference sequence), CDR1 reads GTSNPN and CDR2 reads SVGIG. There are 14 amino acids in the CDR3, from cysteine to phenylalanine inclusive. Just the 42-base CDR3 DNA is kept, in frame starting at base 1. On the study overall, not on this receptor specifically: GvH clones were detected in recipient bone marrow, and some of these GvH clones were observed earlier in ileal mucosa or blood, consistent with an intestinal mucosal origin. Early after transplant, peak levels of circulating GvH clones were found to be associated with declines in HvG clones. The relatively low number and heterogeneity of intestinal transplant patients limited the conclusions. High GvH to HvG T cell clonal ratios were observed in the allografts of patients with donor T cell macrochimerism.

The clonotype originates from a human donor who was the organ donor for an intestinal transplant. The sequencing here drew on unstimulated CD4+ T cells sorted from spleen or lymph node cells, taken before transplant. Recombination linked TRBV30 to TRBJ1-4; the D segment could be TRBD1, given 6 matching bases. CDR3 loop: CAWNGAGANEKLFF. The nucleotide sequence is TGTGCCTGGAACGGAGCAGGGGCAAATGAAAAACTGTTTTTT.